These T cell receptor beta chains were read from a single sample in a study of blood T cell repertoires in COVID-19. Repertoires were generated with immunoSEQ multiplex PCR, while TCRdb's copy carries only in-frame clones and drops some. The sample shows approximately 82,000 clones, 75% to 90% of them seen only once. Material: peripheral blood. The source is a human donor in a cohort sampled during active COVID-19. Both conserved end residues are part of each CDR3. A D gene is named only where the DNA matches it firmly. Clone size is shown for a subset of rows, as once, few, many or a class of expanded clone.

v_gene	j_gene	len	abundance	d_gene	CDR3nt	CDR3aa
TRBV27	TRBJ1-2	16	-	-	TGTGCCAGCAGTTCCGGCTACACCCTCGCTGGAGATGGCTACACCTTC	CASSSGYTLAGDGYTF
TRBV6-5	TRBJ1-6	15	-	-	TGTGCCAGCAGATTGGACAGTTGGGGTAATTCACCCCTCCACTTT	CASRLDSWGNSPLHF
TRBV29-1	TRBJ1-3	15	-	-	TGCAGCGTTGGGTGGCCCGGGAGCTCTGGAAACACCATATATTTT	CSVGWPGSSGNTIYF
TRBV28	TRBJ1-2	13	-	TRBD1	TGTGCCAGCAGTCTGGGGCAGGGGGGCGGCTACACCTTC	CASSLGQGGGYTF
TRBV28	TRBJ1-2	14	-	TRBD1	TGTGCCACCCTAGGGGACAGGGCTTCCTATGGCTACACCTTC	CATLGDRASYGYTF
TRBV6-5	TRBJ2-1	11	-	TRBD2	TGTGCCAGCAGTTCGGGACTAGAGCAGTTCTTC	CASSSGLEQFF
TRBV7-9	TRBJ1-1	13	-	-	TGTGCCAGCACAGAACAGGTGCGCACTGAAGCTTTCTTT	CASTEQVRTEAFF
TRBV7-9	TRBJ2-7	15	-	TRBD1	TGTGCCAGCAGCTTGTCAGGGGACAGGGCCTACGAGCAGTACTTC	CASSLSGDRAYEQYF
TRBV7-3	TRBJ2-1	15	-	TRBD2	TGTGCCAGCAGCCTCCGGCTTAGCGGGGTGGGTGAGCAGTTCTTC	CASSLRLSGVGEQFF
TRBV5-1	TRBJ1-6	15	once	-	TGCGCCAGCAGCTTGGATGTGGGCGCCGAATCACCCCTCCACTTT	CASSLDVGAESPLHF
TRBV7-3	TRBJ2-5	11	-	TRBD1	TGTGCCAGCAGCCTGACAGGGGAAATCTACTTC	CASSLTGEIYF
TRBV2	TRBJ2-7	13	many	TRBD2	TGTGCCACAACCCTAGCGGACTCCTACGAGCAGTACTTC	CATTLADSYEQYF
TRBV29-1	TRBJ1-1	13	-	TRBD1	TGCAGCGTTTCGACAGGGAGGAACACTGAAGCTTTCTTT	CSVSTGRNTEAFF
TRBV28	TRBJ2-7	14	-	TRBD2	TGTGCCAGCAGGTCGGGGGGAGATACCTACGAGCAGTACTTC	CASRSGGDTYEQYF
TRBV5-6	TRBJ2-3	15	-	TRBD2	TGTGCCAGCAGCCCCGGGACTAGCGTTGCAGATACGCAGTATTTT	CASSPGTSVADTQYF
TRBV7-8	TRBJ2-5	14	-	-	TGTGCCAGCAGCTTAGGTACCGGGAAAGAGACCCAGTACTTC	CASSLGTGKETQYF
TRBV19	TRBJ1-3	16	-	TRBD1	TGTGCCAGTAGTATACGGGGGACAGGCTCTGGAAACACCATATATTTT	CASSIRGTGSGNTIYF
TRBV28	TRBJ1-2	15	once	TRBD1	TGTGCCAGCAGCCCAGCAGGGGGGCGAAACTATGGCTACACCTTC	CASSPAGGRNYGYTF
TRBV12-5	TRBJ1-2	12	-	-	TGTGCTAGTGCCCTAAATAACTATGGCTACACCTTC	CASALNNYGYTF
TRBV6-6	TRBJ1-6	15	-	-	TGTGCCAGCAGACCCACGCAGGGTGGAAGCTCACCCCTCCACTTT	CASRPTQGGSSPLHF
TRBV14	TRBJ1-1	18	few	-	TGTGCCAGCAGCCAAAGCCAAGGGTTATGGGGGGGGTTGACTGAAGCTTTCTTT	CASSQSQGLWGGLTEAFF
TRBV18	TRBJ1-6	14	few	TRBD1	TGTGCCAGCTCACAAACAGGGGCGGATTCACCCCTCCACTTT	CASSQTGADSPLHF
TRBV19	TRBJ2-4	17	-	TRBD1	TGTGCCAGTAGTATAGTAGGGACAGGGACCGGCAAAAACATTCAGTACTTC	CASSIVGTGTGKNIQYF
TRBV5-4	TRBJ1-6	14	-	TRBD1	TGTGCCAGCAGCCGGGACAGAAATAATTCACCCCTCCACTTT	CASSRDRNNSPLHF
TRBV2	TRBJ1-5	15	-	TRBD1	TGTGCCAGTAAAAACAGGGGGCTAAGCAATCAGCCCCAGCATTTT	CASKNRGLSNQPQHF
TRBV11-2	TRBJ2-2	16	-	-	TGTGCCAGCAGACGCCGCAGGGAGGCGAACACCGGGGAGCTGTTTTTT	CASRRRREANTGELFF
TRBV6-1	TRBJ2-3	19	few	TRBD2	TGTGCCAGCAGTGGACTAGTAGGGCTAGCGGGGGGAATCACAGATACGCAGTATTTT	CASSGLVGLAGGITDTQYF
TRBV6-2/TRBV6-3	TRBJ1-5	14	-	TRBD1	TGTGCCAGCAGTTCCCGGACAGGGGTTCAGCCCCAGCATTTT	CASSSRTGVQPQHF
TRBV18	TRBJ1-4	16	-	TRBD1	TGTGCCAGCTCACTCCAAGAGGGGGCTTCTGATGAAAAACTGTTTTTT	CASSLQEGASDEKLFF
TRBV5-4	TRBJ1-1	13	few	-	TGTGCCAGCAGCATAACAGCGAACACTGAAGCTTTCTTT	CASSITANTEAFF
TRBV7-3	TRBJ2-1	13	-	-	TGTGCCAGCAGCTTAGGGCAGGACAATGAGCAGTTCTTC	CASSLGQDNEQFF
TRBV11-3	TRBJ2-4	16	-	TRBD2	TGTGCCAGCAGCCCGACTAGCGGAGCCTCCGAAAACATTCAGTACTTC	CASSPTSGASENIQYF
TRBV3-1/TRBV3-2	TRBJ2-1	14	many	TRBD1	TGTGCCAGCAGCCGCCGGGACAGGGCCTATGAGCAGTTCTTC	CASSRRDRAYEQFF
TRBV21-1	TRBJ2-7	15	-	-	TGTGCCAGCAACCGATCAGGGGAACGGTGTGACGAGCAGTACTTC	CASNRSGERCDEQYF
TRBV6-5	TRBJ2-5	14	-	TRBD2	TGTGCCAGCAGGAGCGGGGGGGCAGGGGAGACCCAGTACTTC	CASRSGGAGETQYF
TRBV5-4	TRBJ2-3	13	-	TRBD1	TGTGCCAGCAGCACGGACAGGGGAGATACGCAGTATTTT	CASSTDRGDTQYF
TRBV29-1	TRBJ2-5	13	-	-	TGCAGCGTTGAAGATTGGAGGGGCGAGACCCAGTACTTC	CSVEDWRGETQYF
TRBV19	TRBJ1-3	14	-	-	TGTGCCAGTAAACAATCGGGGGTCGGAAACACCATATATTTT	CASKQSGVGNTIYF
TRBV11-3	TRBJ2-3	16	-	-	TGTGCCAGCAGCCCTATCGCCCTTGCGCGGACAGATACGCAGTATTTT	CASSPIALARTDTQYF
TRBV7-2	TRBJ1-2	16	-	TRBD1	TGTGCCAGCAGACATTTCACCGGGACAGCTAACTATGGCTACACCTTC	CASRHFTGTANYGYTF
TRBV2	TRBJ1-1	11	-	-	TGTGCCAGCAGTGAATACATTGGAGCTTTCTTT	CASSEYIGAFF
TRBV28	TRBJ2-7	16	-	-	TGTGCCAGCAGTTTCTGGGGTTGGCAGGGATCCTACGAGCAGTACTTC	CASSFWGWQGSYEQYF
TRBV14	TRBJ1-1	14	-	-	TGTGCCAGCAGCCAAGATTACAGGGACACTGAAGCTTTCTTT	CASSQDYRDTEAFF
TRBV6-5	TRBJ1-2	15	-	-	TGTGCCAGCATCGTGGGGGCCCCTCGGGGCGATGGCTACACCTTC	CASIVGAPRGDGYTF
TRBV5-1	TRBJ2-7	14	many	TRBD1	TGCGCCAGCAGCATAGGGGACAGGGAGGACGAGCAGTACTTC	CASSIGDREDEQYF
TRBV7-8	TRBJ1-5	15	few	-	TGTGCCAGCAGCCTGGACTCCTACCTAGGACAGCCCCAGCATTTT	CASSLDSYLGQPQHF
TRBV18	TRBJ1-5	13	few	-	TGTGCCAGCTCACCGGATGTCGGGGGGCCCCAGCATTTT	CASSPDVGGPQHF
TRBV2	TRBJ2-2	14	-	TRBD2	TGTGCCAGTGCTGGACTAGCGGTCACCGGGGAGCTGTTTTTT	CASAGLAVTGELFF
TRBV7-9	TRBJ1-4	16	-	-	TGTGCCAGCAGCTTAGAGGTGGGGGGTGCGGATGAAAAACTGTTTTTT	CASSLEVGGADEKLFF
TRBV5-8	TRBJ2-4	15	-	-	TGTGCCAGCAGCCTGGCCGGGACACGAAAAAACATTCAGTACTTC	CASSLAGTRKNIQYF
TRBV19	TRBJ2-1	15	once	TRBD1	TGTGCCAGTAGTACCACCGGGACAGCTGACAATGAGCAGTTCTTC	CASSTTGTADNEQFF
TRBV14	TRBJ2-5	14	-	-	TGTGCCAGCAGCCAAGATTATCGGGGGGAGACCCAGTACTTC	CASSQDYRGETQYF
TRBV7-2	TRBJ2-3	13	-	-	TGTGCCAGCAGCTTGACGACAGAAGATACGCAGTATTTT	CASSLTTEDTQYF
TRBV5-1	TRBJ1-1	14	-	-	TGCGCCAGCAGCCCATGGGGGCTGGTCACTGAAGCTTTCTTT	CASSPWGLVTEAFF